This TCR beta chain was recovered during a study of blood T cell repertoires in COVID-19 (dated by TCRdb to 2018 to 2020). Regarding the research as a whole: Samples from collaborators originated in the United States, Italy and Spain and spanned both the acute and convalescent phases of COVID-19. The material from the prospective study consisted of cDNA or gDNA derived from T cells, B-cell-depleted T cells, or PBMCs. The dataset comprised deeply sampled blood TCRbeta repertoires from subjects exposed to, actively infected with, or recovered from COVID-19. The repertoires were released in a freely available public database meant as a resource for research on the immune response to SARS-CoV-2. The samples were drawn from two sources: the first 160 participants of the ongoing ImmuneRACE study, and 950 to 1,500 subjects contributed by 6 global collaborators. Nearly every sample came with metadata listing a de-identified subject ID, COVID-19 status, age in years and sex. HLA class I and class II types, where available, came from metadata supplied by the sample provider rather than from assay-based typing.

One collaborating source in Seattle enrolled patients during active infection and followed them longitudinally through the course of disease. Whole blood was collected in K2EDTA tubes by collaborating institutions according to the institutions' own protocols. Collaborator samples were shipped for TCRbeta analysis as frozen whole blood, isolated PBMCs, or DNA extracted from either sample type. V loses 4 bases of germline sequence and J loses 3 bases, and the interval between the two ends is 7 bases. The CDR3 sequence holds 12 residues, the cysteine and phenylalanine included. Only the CDR3 DNA is retained, 36 bases long and in frame from the first base. In the germline V gene, CDR1 corresponds to SQVTM and CDR2 to ANQGSEA. About this clone itself: There is no known antigen for this receptor. Per-base qualities were not stored, and no clone one base away is much larger.

TCRbeta CDR3 regions were amplified from genomic DNA using the immunoSEQ Assay, a bias-controlled multiplex PCR. As for the authors' bioinformatics: Within the assay, amplification of reference gene primers was used to estimate how many nucleated cells each sample contained. To quantify the absolute abundance of each unique TCRbeta CDR3 rearrangement, sequence reads were collapsed and filtered. For each sample, productive Simpson clonality was calculated as the square root of Simpson's diversity index over productive rearrangements. TCRdb took over this immuneACCESS table, retaining in-frame rearrangements with V and J assigned. Such tables are incomplete; in checked studies, under half of the missing clones stem from an unresolved V gene, and the remainder is unexplained. Clonal size and the V and J genes are those of that table, whereas D and trimming came from the DNA. This sample comprises about 150,000 clones, roughly 93% of them detected only once. Clones ranked in the top ten supply around 5% of the sample.

Study-level results and caveats: The amount of clinical and demographic metadata varied by source and participant and was provided uncurated.

This clonotype was sampled from a young man with COVID-19, enrolled during active disease. The V gene is TRBV29-1 and the J gene is TRBJ1-5, with TRBD1 perhaps the D gene, on 5 matching bases. The sample was peripheral blood. The CDR3 here reads CSVGGLNQPQHF. The base sequence is TGCAGCGTTGGGGGCCTCAATCAGCCCCAGCATTTT.